The clone carrying this T cell receptor (beta chain) was found many times. The data belong to a study of regulatory T cells in long-lasting Graves disease. According to the study, TCR beta libraries were built with iRepertoire HTBI primers and CDR3-region Arm-PCR. TCRdb passed the multiplex PCR reads through MiXCR, listing each CDR3 protein once. The sample contains roughly 500,000 distinct CDR3 sequences, about 13% of which appear only once. Time point described: newly diagnosed GD, antithyroid drugs for less than 3 months. The TCR library was made from RNA that had been extracted from PBMCs in TRIzol. CDR1 is SGHVS, CDR2 FQNEAQ, per germline. V shed 5 bases and J 7 bases; nucleotides not matched to a gene: 8. CDR3 length equals 14 residues. This sample was also put to use in a study of T cells in Graves' hyperthyroidism and ophthalmopathy. That study adds: Progression to ophthalmopathy was predicted a median of 6.5 months early.

This TCR derives from a man aged 25 to 40 with Graves disease. This chain uses TRBV7-8 with TRBJ2-7, with 10 bases that match TRBD2. Sample: peripheral blood mononuclear cells (PBMCs), taken at new diagnosis, from a patient treated with antithyroid drugs. CDR3 coding DNA: TGTGCCAGCAGCATCTCAGCGGGAGGGCGGGAGCAGTACTTC. Protein product: CASSISAGGREQYF.